These 19 T cell receptor beta chains were sequenced from one sample in a study of blood T cell repertoires in COVID-19. Assay: immunoSEQ multiplex PCR; the TCRdb copy retains only in-frame clones and omits some. The data show 150,000 to 200,000 clones, around nine tenths seen once. The source material was peripheral blood. These receptors were collected from a woman younger than 30 who had recovered from COVID-19.

The chain is built from TRBV6-5 and TRBJ1-1, with 7 bases matching TRBD1. V was clipped by 6 bases and J by 5 bases; unmatched bases: 9. Germline-derived CDR1 and CDR2 are MNHEY and SVGAGI. The CDR3 covers 14 residues. This CDR3 is CASRFTGARTEAFF. In DNA, the CDR3 is TGTGCCAGCAGATTTACAGGGGCGAGGACTGAAGCTTTCTTT.

The sample holds a few counts of this clone. This chain links TRBV29-1 with TRBJ2-7; D may be TRBD2 (6 bases). This CDR3 is 14 amino acids long. Trimming removed 0 bases from V and 2 bases from J, with 11 bases in between. CDR1 is SQVTM, CDR2 ANQGSEA, per germline. CDR3: CSVEDSGDTYEQYF. CDR3 DNA: TGCAGCGTTGAAGACTCGGGGGATACCTACGAGCAGTACTTC.

The V gene is TRBV9, the J gene TRBJ2-5; 12 nucleotides agree with TRBD2. Trimming took 3 bases from V and 5 from J; bases not matched to a gene: 11. CDR1 is SGDLS and CDR2 is YYNGEE in the germline V gene. The CDR3 runs to 17 residues. CDR3 bases: TGTGCCAGCAGCGCGGGACTAGCGGGCTCTGCGGGGGAGACCCAGTACTTC. Protein: CASSAGLAGSAGETQYF.

The gene calls are TRBV2 and TRBJ1-6, with 8 nucleotides matching TRBD1. This CDR3 has 15 residues. J gave up 5 bases and V 7 bases, and 7 bases lay outside the gene matches. Germline-derived CDR1 and CDR2 are SNHLY and FYNNEI. The CDR3 DNA sequence: TGTGCCAGCACGATAGGACAGGGTAATAATTCACCCCTCCACTTT. Protein sequence: CASTIGQGNNSPLHF. Looking up the rest from reference TRBV2 and TRBJ1-6 gives the full variable domain: EPEVTQTPSHQVTQMGQEVILRCVPISNHLYFYWYRQILGQKVEFLVSFYNNEISEKSEIFDDQFSVERPDGSNFTLKIRSTKLEDSAMYFCASTIGQGNNSPLHFGNGTRLTVT.

This chain uses TRBV7-3 with TRBJ1-2; D is ambiguous. The CDR3 is made up of 12 amino acids. Germline CDR1 reads SGHTA; CDR2 reads FQGTGA. The V and J ends lost 1 base and 4 bases respectively, with 4 bases between them. The CDR3 coding sequence is TGTGCCAGCAGCTTAATGCGCTATGGCTACACCTTC. Translation: CASSLMRYGYTF.

The rearrangement joins TRBV19 to TRBJ1-1, with TRBD1 matching 9 bases. CDR3 length: 13 amino acids. Germline values: CDR1 LNHDA, CDR2 SQIVND (reference sequence). J gave up 3 bases and V 10 bases, and 6 bases lay outside the gene matches. The CDR3 DNA reads as TGTGCCACCACGGGACAGGGACACACTGAAGCTTTCTTT. Protein product: CATTGQGHTEAFF.

The V call is TRBV20-1, the J call TRBJ1-1; D uncertain. Trimming cost V 3 bases and J 0 bases, with 14 bases left between them. CDR1 is DFQATT and CDR2 is SNEGSKA in the germline V gene (reference sequence). CDR3 length: 15 amino acids. The CDR3 sequence is CSASWRGALNTEAFF. The CDR3 bases are TGCAGTGCTAGTTGGCGCGGTGCCTTGAACACTGAAGCTTTCTTT.

This chain connects TRBV7-3 to TRBJ1-4; 7 bases align to TRBD1. The CDR3 has 16 amino acids. V was clipped by 5 bases and J by 4 bases; unmatched bases: 10. Germline V CDR1 and CDR2: SGHTA, FQGTGA. CDR3 sequence: CASSPNRQGLNEKLFF. CDR3 DNA: TGTGCCAGCAGCCCCAACCGACAGGGCCTTAATGAAAAACTGTTTTTT.

The chain has TRBV7-2 and TRBJ2-2, with D tentatively TRBD1 (5 bases). Germline values: CDR1 SGHTA, CDR2 FQGNSA. This CDR3 is 16 amino acids long. Trimming shortened V by 5 bases and J by 3 bases, and 16 bases separated the two germline ends. This chain's CDR3 is CASSLAPRAHTGELFF. CDR3 DNA sequence: TGTGCCAGCAGCCTCGCCCCCAGGGCGCACACCGGGGAGCTGTTTTTT.

The chain uses TRBV11-2 and TRBJ1-1; 12 bases are a match to TRBD1. V shed 5 bases, J shed 6 bases, and the junction held 10 bases outside the gene matches. Germline loops: CDR1 SGHAT, CDR2 FQNNGV. The CDR3 covers 16 residues. The CDR3 reads CASSNRHRDRGPEAFF. CDR3 nucleotides: TGTGCCAGCAGCAATAGACACCGGGACAGGGGGCCTGAAGCTTTCTTT.

The chain's CDR3 is CASSAGTSFYEQFF. CDR3 nucleotide sequence: TGTGCCAGTAGTGCAGGGACTAGCTTTTATGAGCAGTTCTTC. The chain recombines TRBV19 with TRBJ2-1; 9 nucleotides match TRBD2. Germline loops: CDR1 LNHDA, CDR2 SQIVND (reference sequence). The CDR3 has 14 residues. Trimming took 5 bases from V and 8 from J; bases not matched to a gene: 7.

This chain joins TRBV11-2 and TRBJ1-2; 9 nucleotides match TRBD1. The V and J ends lost 1 base and 3 bases, in that order; junction bases with no gene match: 3. The CDR3 is made up of 15 amino acids. Germline loops: CDR1 SGHAT, CDR2 FQNNGV. Here the CDR3 DNA reads TGTGCCAGCAGCTTAGGGACAGGGGCGGACTATGGCTACACCTTC. This sequence encodes CASSLGTGADYGYTF.

The chain uses TRBV4-1 and TRBJ1-4; D gene uncertain. In germline, CDR1 is MGHRA, CDR2 YSYEKL. This CDR3 is 18 amino acids long. The ends were cut back, 0 bases at V and 8 bases at J, with 22 bases in the middle. The CDR3 sequence is CASSQDPLTLPGNEKLFF. In DNA, the CDR3 is TGCGCCAGCAGCCAAGATCCCCTGACACTCCCCGGTAACGAAAAACTGTTTTTT.

The chain has TRBV7-8 and TRBJ2-7, with 9 bases identical to TRBD2. The CDR3 contains 15 residues. The V segment lost 0 bases and the J segment 3 bases; nucleotides outside the gene matches: 3. Germline V CDR1 and CDR2: SGHVS, FQNEAQ. CDR3 sequence: CASSLALAGIYEQYV. CDR3 DNA: TGTGCCAGCAGCTTAGCTCTAGCGGGGATCTACGAGCAGTACGTC.

In its sample, this clone was seen a few times. The rearrangement links TRBV29-1 to TRBJ2-7, with D maybe TRBD2 (5 bases). This CDR3 has 13 amino acids. CDR1 is SQVTM, CDR2 ANQGSEA, per germline. V lost 1 base and J 6 bases, leaving 13 bases between the germline ends. CDR3 amino acids: CSVEVKSGGEQYV. CDR3 DNA sequence: TGCAGCGTTGAAGTAAAAAGTGGAGGCGAGCAGTACGTC.

The V and J genes are TRBV30 and TRBJ1-5; D perhaps matches TRBD1 (6 bases). V dropped 2 bases and J dropped 3 bases, with 8 bases sitting between them. CDR1 is GTSNPN, CDR2 SVGIG, per germline (reference sequence). The CDR3 spans 13 residues. The CDR3 DNA sequence: TGTGCCTGGAGTACAGGGAACAATCAGCCCCAGCATTTT. Encoded protein: CAWSTGNNQPQHF.

The chain links TRBV7-8 to TRBJ1-5; a possible D gene is TRBD1 (6 bases). The CDR3 is 15 residues long. The germline CDR1 and CDR2 sequences are SGHVS and FQNEAQ. V lost 1 base, J lost 6 bases, and 13 bases lay in between. This CDR3 is CASSLGGGAGQPQHF. The DNA of the CDR3 is TGTGCCAGCAGCTTAGGAGGGGGAGCTGGTCAGCCCCAGCATTTT.

Only a few counts were recorded for this clone. The chain carries TRBV12-3 or TRBV12-4 and TRBJ1-5; 7 bases are a match to TRBD1. The CDR3 is made up of 12 amino acids. Unmatched junction bases numbered 1, after V lost 6 bases and J lost 5 bases. CDR3 bases: TGTGCCAGCAGAACAGGGGATCAGCCCCAGCATTTT. Translation: CASRTGDQPQHF.

This clone has a single count. V usage is TRBV7-9 and J usage is TRBJ1-2, with 8 bases fitting TRBD1. CDR3 size: 12 residues. Germline V gene data show CDR1 as SEHNR and CDR2 as FQNEAQ (reference sequence). The trim removed 9 bases at V and 6 bases at J, leaving 6 bases unmatched. The CDR3 sequence: CASRQGRDGYTF. The CDR3 bases are TGTGCCAGTAGACAGGGGAGGGATGGCTACACCTTC.